Following are 31 T cell receptor beta chains from one sample sequenced in a study of cytomegalovirus exposure and HLA in healthy donors. This table comes from immunoSEQ multiplex PCR, and its TCRdb copy is limited to in-frame clones, with some not included. The profile shows approximately 71,000 clones, about 95% of them singletons. The source material was PBMCs. These TCRs come from a woman aged 18-29 years in good health and CMV-seronegative.

The chain joins TRBV10-2 to TRBJ2-5; tentative D call: TRBD2 (5 bases). Germline V gene lookup returns CDR1 WSHSY and CDR2 SAAADI. The CDR3 totals 15 residues. Between the trimmed V and J ends, which lost 0 bases and 7 bases, there was a span of 15 bases. CDR3 coding DNA: TGCGCCAGCAGTGAGTCGAGCCGATGGGCGGGGACCCAGTACTTC. Protein product: CASSESSRWAGTQYF.

The chain recombines TRBV28 with TRBJ2-2; 8 nucleotides match TRBD2. The CDR3 is 15 residues long. CDR1 is MDHEN and CDR2 is SYDVKM in the germline V gene. Trimming removed 7 bases from V and 5 bases from J; junction bases left unmatched: 9. DNA of the CDR3: TGTGCCAGCACCCTGGGAGCGGGGGAAACCGGGGAGCTGTTTTTT. It codes for CASTLGAGETGELFF.

V is TRBV6-4 and J is TRBJ2-3, with 10 bases that match TRBD2. The CDR3 length is 16 residues. CDR1 and CDR2 (germline): MRHNA, SNTAGT. V dropped 3 bases and J dropped 0; count of bases not matched to a gene: 3. For the CDR3, the DNA is TGTGCCAGCAGTGAGGTAGCGGGGGGCAGCACAGATACGCAGTATTTT. It specifies CASSEVAGGSTDTQYF.

The rearrangement uses TRBV4-2 and TRBJ2-1; TRBD2 is a possible D gene (6 bases). The germline gives CDR1 LGHNA, CDR2 YNFKEQ. This CDR3 contains 16 residues. Trimming took 0 bases from V and 0 from J, leaving 9 bases between them. The CDR3 region has the DNA TGTGCCAGCAGCCAAGATGCAGCGGGCTCCTACAATGAGCAGTTCTTC. This encodes CASSQDAAGSYNEQFF.

As DNA, the CDR3 is TGTGCCAGCAGCGTAGGGGACAAGTACAATGAGCAGTTCTTC. Translation gives CASSVGDKYNEQFF. This chain joins TRBV9 and TRBJ2-1; tentatively, D is TRBD1 (6 bases). The ends were cut back, 0 bases at V and 4 bases at J, with 8 bases in the middle. This CDR3 contains 14 residues. Germline CDR1 and CDR2: SGDLS and YYNGEE.

The chain has TRBV4-2 and TRBJ1-4, with TRBD1 matching over 7 bases. J was trimmed by 8 bases and V by 2 bases; bases with no gene match: 5. This CDR3 has 14 residues. Germline values: CDR1 LGHNA, CDR2 YNFKEQ. Here the CDR3 reads CASSQPTGEEKLFF. Here the CDR3 DNA reads TGTGCCAGCAGCCAACCCACAGGGGAGGAAAAACTGTTTTTT.

This rearrangement joins TRBV6-1 to TRBJ2-5, with 7 bases identical to TRBD2. V lost 6 bases and J lost 3; bases outside the gene matches: 4. The CDR3 sequence is 13 residues long. CDR1 is MNHNS, CDR2 SASEGT, per germline. CDR3 amino acids: CASRMGLKETQYF. The CDR3 nucleotides are TGTGCCAGCAGGATGGGACTAAAAGAGACCCAGTACTTC.

CDR3 protein: CSVRTGEVDTEAFF. The CDR3 nucleotides are TGCAGCGTTCGGACAGGGGAGGTCGACACTGAAGCTTTCTTT. V and J are TRBV29-1 and TRBJ1-1, with TRBD1 matching 9 bases. This CDR3 spans 14 amino acids. Germline values: CDR1 SQVTM, CDR2 ANQGSEA. Trimming at V came to 5 bases and at J to 3 bases, leaving 7 bases not matched to a gene.

This chain links TRBV10-3 with TRBJ2-5; possible D gene TRBD2, 6 bases. Germline V CDR1 and CDR2: ENHRY, SYGVKD. V was pared by 0 bases and J by 5 bases, with 13 bases between. The CDR3 length is 15 residues. CDR3 region: CAISESTGVVETQYF. DNA of the CDR3: TGTGCCATCAGTGAGTCGACGGGGGTCGTGGAGACCCAGTACTTC.

The CDR3: CASSYLGQAESPLHF. The CDR3, as DNA: TGTGCCAGCAGTTATTTGGGACAGGCCGAATCACCCCTCCACTTT. This chain connects TRBV6-6 to TRBJ1-6, with TRBD1 matching over 8 bases. CDR3 length: 15 residues. The germline gives CDR1 MNHNY, CDR2 SVGAGI (reference sequence). With V trimmed by 3 bases and J by 10 bases, 8 bases remained unmatched.

The CDR3 sequence is CASSERTSGRSLTSTDTQYF. DNA for the CDR3: TGTGCCAGCAGTGAAAGGACTAGCGGGAGAAGCCTAACTAGCACAGATACGCAGTATTTT. The chain has TRBV6-1 and TRBJ2-3, with 13 bases fitting TRBD2. This CDR3 region has 20 residues. Trimming at V came to 2 bases and at J to 0 bases, leaving 11 bases not matched to a gene. CDR1 MNHNS and CDR2 SASEGT come from the germline V gene.

This clone came up once. The chain uses TRBV7-3 and TRBJ2-7; a possible D gene is TRBD2 (5 bases). V was shortened by 4 bases and J by 5 bases, with 18 bases between the two germline ends. This CDR3 is 15 amino acids long. The germline V gene has CDR1 SGHTA and CDR2 FQGTGA. The CDR3 loop reads CASSSRPGIFHEQYF. DNA for the CDR3: TGTGCCAGCAGCTCAAGACCGGGAATCTTCCACGAGCAGTACTTC.

The genes are TRBV6-5 and TRBJ1-5, with TRBD1 matching 7 bases. V lost 5 bases to trimming and J lost 6 bases; unmatched junction nucleotides: 10. CDR3 size: 15 residues. Germline CDR1 is MNHEY and CDR2 is SVGAGI. The CDR3 sequence is CASSHEGGSGQPQHF. CDR3 sequence (DNA): TGTGCCAGCAGTCACGAAGGGGGCAGTGGTCAGCCCCAGCATTTT.

This clone was picked up one time. DNA of the CDR3: TGTGCCAGCAGCTGGACAGGGAACACCGGGGAGCTGTTTTTT. Protein product: CASSWTGNTGELFF. V gene TRBV5-4 combines with J gene TRBJ2-2, with 7 bases identical to TRBD1. V lost 3 bases, J lost 1 base, and 0 bases stayed unmatched. Germline V gives CDR1 SGHNT, CDR2 YYREEE (reference sequence). The CDR3 is 14 residues long.

The CDR3 sequence is CASGQKSYEQYF. DNA of the CDR3: TGTGCCTCAGGGCAGAAGTCCTACGAGCAGTACTTC. The rearrangement uses TRBV6-6 and TRBJ2-7; a weak D match, TRBD1 (5 bases). CDR3 size: 12 residues. Germline V gene data show CDR1 as MNHNY and CDR2 as SVGAGI (reference sequence). Trimming took 11 bases from V and 1 from J, leaving 12 bases between them.

The J gene is TRBJ1-2, the V gene TRBV2; the match to TRBD1 covers 7 bases. The V segment lost 5 bases and the J segment 7 bases; nucleotides outside the gene matches: 7. The CDR3 totals 13 residues. Germline assignment: CDR1 SNHLY and CDR2 FYNNEI. The CDR3 nucleotides read TGTGCCAGCAGTATTCAGGGGGAGGTTGGCTACACCTTC. It is translated as CASSIQGEVGYTF.

The chain joins TRBV19 to TRBJ1-6, with D tentatively TRBD1 (6 bases). The CDR3 spans 16 residues. The V and J ends lost 1 base and 9 bases respectively, with 16 bases between them. The germline CDR1 and CDR2 sequences are LNHDA and SQIVND (reference sequence). CDR3 DNA sequence: TGTGCCAGTAGTATAGCCCGGCCCGAACAGGGTTCACCCCTCCACTTT. This encodes CASSIARPEQGSPLHF.

The rearrangement uses TRBV6-1 and TRBJ2-7, with 7 bases fitting TRBD1. The V and J ends lost 7 bases and 0 bases, in that order; junction bases with no gene match: 3. CDR3 length: 13 residues. CDR1 and CDR2 from the germline V gene are MNHNS and SASEGT. The DNA for the CDR3 is TGTGCCAGCACGGGACAGCTCTCCTACGAGCAGTACTTC. Amino acids: CASTGQLSYEQYF.

This clone was seen only once. The chain carries TRBV29-1 and TRBJ2-5, with 9 bases identical to TRBD2. CDR3 size: 15 residues. V lost 1 base and J lost 9; bases outside the gene matches: 12. Germline CDR1 reads SQVTM; CDR2 reads ANQGSEA. The CDR3 spells CSVEVGLAGIMSQYF. CDR3 nucleotides: TGCAGCGTTGAAGTCGGTCTAGCGGGGATTATGTCCCAGTACTTC.

This chain uses TRBV6-1 with TRBJ2-5, with 15 bases that match TRBD2. V gave up 3 bases and J gave up 11 bases; unmatched junction bases: 7. Per germline, CDR1 MNHNS and CDR2 SASEGT. The CDR3 consists of 15 residues. DNA of the CDR3: TGTGCCAGCAGTGATGGACTAGCGGGAGGGCCCAAGCAGTACTTC. It encodes CASSDGLAGGPKQYF.

This clone was seen once. This CDR3 reads CASMTLAKNIQYF. Written as DNA, the CDR3 is TGTGCCAGTATGACTCTAGCCAAAAACATTCAGTACTTC. The chain carries TRBV19 and TRBJ2-4; D unresolved. Germline lookup yields CDR1 LNHDA and CDR2 SQIVND (reference sequence). Trimming took 7 bases from V and 0 from J, leaving 7 bases between them. The CDR3 is 13 amino acids.

V gene TRBV18 combines with J gene TRBJ2-1, with D perhaps TRBD2 (7 bases). Trimming took off 6 bases at V and 4 bases at J, with 16 bases between the two ends. There are 15 residues in the CDR3. CDR1 and CDR2 from the germline V gene are KGHSH and LQKENI. The CDR3, as DNA: TGTGCCAGCTCGACGACGGGGGGCGAATACAATGAGCAGTTCTTC. Amino acid sequence: CASSTTGGEYNEQFF.

The chain uses TRBV6-5 and TRBJ2-3; TRBD1 matches 9 bases. V shed 6 bases, J shed 1 base, and the junction held 5 bases outside the gene matches. Germline CDR1 MNHEY, CDR2 SVGAGI. The CDR3 sequence is 15 residues long. The DNA of the CDR3 is TGTGCCAGCAGCCCACAGGGGGCGCGCACAGATACGCAGTATTTT. It is translated as CASSPQGARTDTQYF.

The CDR3 sequence: CASSSSADTQYF. In nucleotides, the CDR3 is TGTGCCAGCAGCTCGTCGGCAGATACGCAGTATTTT. The chain is built from TRBV6-5 and TRBJ2-3; no firm D call. Between the trimmed V and J ends, which lost 6 bases and 4 bases, there was a span of 8 bases. This CDR3 is built from 12 residues. From germline, CDR1 is MNHEY and CDR2 SVGAGI.

The V gene is TRBV7-9, the J gene TRBJ1-3; D is unclear. CDR3 length: 18 amino acids. The V and J ends lost 2 bases and 0 bases respectively, with 17 bases between them. CDR1 is SEHNR, CDR2 FQNEAQ, per germline (reference sequence). The CDR3, as DNA: TGTGCCAGCAGCTTACGGACGGAGGGATTCAGCTCTGGAAACACCATATATTTT. As protein: CASSLRTEGFSSGNTIYF. Based on the CDR3 plus reference TRBV7-9 and TRBJ1-3, the full variable domain is DTGVSQNPRHKITKRGQNVTFRCDPISEHNRLYWYRQTLGQGPEFLTYFQNEAQLEKSRLLSDRFSAERPKGSFSTLEIQRTEQGDSAMYLCASSLRTEGFSSGNTIYFGEGSWLTVV.

Worth noting for this clone: The germline gene is not matched at one end of the junction; a read error may be the cause. The genes are TRBV30 and TRBJ1-2; D may be TRBD1 (6 bases). The CDR3 covers 11 residues. CDR1 GTSNPN and CDR2 SVGIG come from the germline V gene (reference sequence). CDR3 coding DNA: TGTGCCTGGAGTGGACAGGACCGGTTCGCCTTC. Amino acid sequence: CAWSGQDRFAF.

This clone was observed a single time. The chain combines TRBV7-2 with TRBJ2-7, with a weak D call TRBD1 (5 bases). The germline V gene has CDR1 SGHTA and CDR2 FQGNSA. V shed 5 bases and J shed 3 bases, with 8 bases lying between them. This CDR3 is built from 12 residues. The CDR3 bases are TGTGCCAGCAGCCGCAGGGTCTACGAGCAGTACTTC. This gives the protein CASSRRVYEQYF. Full variable domain (rest looked up from reference TRBV7-2 and TRBJ2-7): GAGVSQSPSNKVTEKGKDVELRCDPISGHTALYWYRQSLGQGLEFLIYFQGNSAPDKSGLPSDRFSAERTGGSVSTLTIQRTQQEDSAVYLCASSRRVYEQYFGPGTRLTVT.

V usage is TRBV28 and J usage is TRBJ1-5, with 7 bases fitting TRBD1. This CDR3 has 15 amino acids. V was clipped by 4 bases and J by 4 bases; unmatched bases: 7. The germline V gene encodes CDR1 MDHEN and CDR2 SYDVKM. The CDR3 nucleotides are TGTGCCAGCAGTTCAGTCCGGGACAGTAATCAGCCCCAGCATTTT. Translated, it gives CASSSVRDSNQPQHF.

The chain carries TRBV18 and TRBJ2-5, with D hard to call. Germline assignment: CDR1 KGHSH and CDR2 LQKENI. The CDR3 consists of 14 residues. Trimming removed 0 bases at V and 2 bases at J, with 7 bases between. The CDR3 loop is CASSPPLLQETQYF. CDR3 nucleotides: TGTGCCAGCTCACCACCGCTGCTACAAGAGACCCAGTACTTC.

The rearrangement joins TRBV11-1 to TRBJ1-6, with a possible D match to TRBD1 (5 bases). The germline gives CDR1 SGHAT, CDR2 FQDESV (reference sequence). V dropped 5 bases and J dropped 7 bases, with 12 bases sitting between them. The CDR3 sequence is 14 residues long. The CDR3: CASSIQEGNSPLHF. CDR3 nucleotides: TGTGCCAGCAGCATACAGGAGGGGAATTCACCCCTCCACTTT.

The chain links TRBV7-9 to TRBJ1-1, with a possible D match to TRBD1 (6 bases). CDR3 length: 16 amino acids. Germline assignment: CDR1 SEHNR and CDR2 FQNEAQ (reference sequence). V dropped 1 base and J dropped 1 base, with 13 bases sitting between them. The CDR3 spells CASSLDVLQGNTEAFF. The CDR3 region has the DNA TGTGCCAGCAGCTTAGATGTCCTACAGGGGAACACTGAAGCTTTCTTT.